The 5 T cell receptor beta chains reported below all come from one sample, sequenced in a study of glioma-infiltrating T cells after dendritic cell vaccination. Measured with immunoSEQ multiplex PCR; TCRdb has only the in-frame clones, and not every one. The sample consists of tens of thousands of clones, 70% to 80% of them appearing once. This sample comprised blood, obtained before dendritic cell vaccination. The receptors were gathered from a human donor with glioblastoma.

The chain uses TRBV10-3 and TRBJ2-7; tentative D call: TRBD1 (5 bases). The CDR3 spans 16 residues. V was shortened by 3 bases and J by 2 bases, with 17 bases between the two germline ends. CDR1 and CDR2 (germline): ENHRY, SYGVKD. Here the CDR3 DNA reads TGTGCCATCAGTGAAGTAGGGGTTGTAGTTGCCTACGAGCAGTACTTC. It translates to CAISEVGVVVAYEQYF.

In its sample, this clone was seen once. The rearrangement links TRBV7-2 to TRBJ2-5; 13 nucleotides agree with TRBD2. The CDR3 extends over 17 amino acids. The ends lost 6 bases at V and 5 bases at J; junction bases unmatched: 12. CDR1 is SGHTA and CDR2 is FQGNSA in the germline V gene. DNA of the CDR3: TGTGCCAGCAGTTTACGACTAGCGGGAGGACGGCTGGAGACCCAGTACTTC. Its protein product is CASSLRLAGGRLETQYF.

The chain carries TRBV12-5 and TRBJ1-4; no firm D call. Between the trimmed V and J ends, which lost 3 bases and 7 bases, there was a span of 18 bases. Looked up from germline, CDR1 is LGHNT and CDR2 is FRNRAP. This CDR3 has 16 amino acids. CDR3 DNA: TGTGCTAGTGGTTTCACCCATGGGGTAGCGGGTGAAAAACTGTTTTTT. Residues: CASGFTHGVAGEKLFF.

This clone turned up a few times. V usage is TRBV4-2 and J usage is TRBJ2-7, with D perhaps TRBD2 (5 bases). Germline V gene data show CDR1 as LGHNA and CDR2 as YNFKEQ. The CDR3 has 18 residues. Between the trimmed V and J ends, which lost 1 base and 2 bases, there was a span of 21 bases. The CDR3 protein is CASSQGPLDSTRTYEQYF. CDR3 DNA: TGTGCCAGCAGCCAAGGGCCCCTGGACTCAACTAGGACCTACGAGCAGTACTTC.

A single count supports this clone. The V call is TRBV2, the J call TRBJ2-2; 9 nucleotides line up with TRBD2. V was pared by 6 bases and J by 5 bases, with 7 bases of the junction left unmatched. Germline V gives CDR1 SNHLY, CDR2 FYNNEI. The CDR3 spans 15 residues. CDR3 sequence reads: CASRRSTSGTGELFF. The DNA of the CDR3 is TGTGCCAGCAGAAGAAGTACTAGCGGGACCGGGGAGCTGTTTTTT. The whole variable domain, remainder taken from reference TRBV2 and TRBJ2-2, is EPEVTQTPSHQVTQMGQEVILRCVPISNHLYFYWYRQILGQKVEFLVSFYNNEISEKSEIFDDQFSVERPDGSNFTLKIRSTKLEDSAMYFCASRRSTSGTGELFFGEGSRLTVL.